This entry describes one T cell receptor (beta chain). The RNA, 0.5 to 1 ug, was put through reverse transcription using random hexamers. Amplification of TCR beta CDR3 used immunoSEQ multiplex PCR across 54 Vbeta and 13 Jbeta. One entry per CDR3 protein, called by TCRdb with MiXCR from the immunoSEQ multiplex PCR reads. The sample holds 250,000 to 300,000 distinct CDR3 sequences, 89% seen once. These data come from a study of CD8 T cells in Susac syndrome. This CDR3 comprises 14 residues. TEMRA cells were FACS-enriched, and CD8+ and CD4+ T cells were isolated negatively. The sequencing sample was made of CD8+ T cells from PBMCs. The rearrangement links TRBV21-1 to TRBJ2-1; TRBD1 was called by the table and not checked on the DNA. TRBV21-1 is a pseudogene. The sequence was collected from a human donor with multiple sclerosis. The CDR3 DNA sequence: TGTGCCAGCAGCAGCCGGGACATCCCCAATGAGCAGTTCTTC. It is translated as CASSSRDIPNEQFF.